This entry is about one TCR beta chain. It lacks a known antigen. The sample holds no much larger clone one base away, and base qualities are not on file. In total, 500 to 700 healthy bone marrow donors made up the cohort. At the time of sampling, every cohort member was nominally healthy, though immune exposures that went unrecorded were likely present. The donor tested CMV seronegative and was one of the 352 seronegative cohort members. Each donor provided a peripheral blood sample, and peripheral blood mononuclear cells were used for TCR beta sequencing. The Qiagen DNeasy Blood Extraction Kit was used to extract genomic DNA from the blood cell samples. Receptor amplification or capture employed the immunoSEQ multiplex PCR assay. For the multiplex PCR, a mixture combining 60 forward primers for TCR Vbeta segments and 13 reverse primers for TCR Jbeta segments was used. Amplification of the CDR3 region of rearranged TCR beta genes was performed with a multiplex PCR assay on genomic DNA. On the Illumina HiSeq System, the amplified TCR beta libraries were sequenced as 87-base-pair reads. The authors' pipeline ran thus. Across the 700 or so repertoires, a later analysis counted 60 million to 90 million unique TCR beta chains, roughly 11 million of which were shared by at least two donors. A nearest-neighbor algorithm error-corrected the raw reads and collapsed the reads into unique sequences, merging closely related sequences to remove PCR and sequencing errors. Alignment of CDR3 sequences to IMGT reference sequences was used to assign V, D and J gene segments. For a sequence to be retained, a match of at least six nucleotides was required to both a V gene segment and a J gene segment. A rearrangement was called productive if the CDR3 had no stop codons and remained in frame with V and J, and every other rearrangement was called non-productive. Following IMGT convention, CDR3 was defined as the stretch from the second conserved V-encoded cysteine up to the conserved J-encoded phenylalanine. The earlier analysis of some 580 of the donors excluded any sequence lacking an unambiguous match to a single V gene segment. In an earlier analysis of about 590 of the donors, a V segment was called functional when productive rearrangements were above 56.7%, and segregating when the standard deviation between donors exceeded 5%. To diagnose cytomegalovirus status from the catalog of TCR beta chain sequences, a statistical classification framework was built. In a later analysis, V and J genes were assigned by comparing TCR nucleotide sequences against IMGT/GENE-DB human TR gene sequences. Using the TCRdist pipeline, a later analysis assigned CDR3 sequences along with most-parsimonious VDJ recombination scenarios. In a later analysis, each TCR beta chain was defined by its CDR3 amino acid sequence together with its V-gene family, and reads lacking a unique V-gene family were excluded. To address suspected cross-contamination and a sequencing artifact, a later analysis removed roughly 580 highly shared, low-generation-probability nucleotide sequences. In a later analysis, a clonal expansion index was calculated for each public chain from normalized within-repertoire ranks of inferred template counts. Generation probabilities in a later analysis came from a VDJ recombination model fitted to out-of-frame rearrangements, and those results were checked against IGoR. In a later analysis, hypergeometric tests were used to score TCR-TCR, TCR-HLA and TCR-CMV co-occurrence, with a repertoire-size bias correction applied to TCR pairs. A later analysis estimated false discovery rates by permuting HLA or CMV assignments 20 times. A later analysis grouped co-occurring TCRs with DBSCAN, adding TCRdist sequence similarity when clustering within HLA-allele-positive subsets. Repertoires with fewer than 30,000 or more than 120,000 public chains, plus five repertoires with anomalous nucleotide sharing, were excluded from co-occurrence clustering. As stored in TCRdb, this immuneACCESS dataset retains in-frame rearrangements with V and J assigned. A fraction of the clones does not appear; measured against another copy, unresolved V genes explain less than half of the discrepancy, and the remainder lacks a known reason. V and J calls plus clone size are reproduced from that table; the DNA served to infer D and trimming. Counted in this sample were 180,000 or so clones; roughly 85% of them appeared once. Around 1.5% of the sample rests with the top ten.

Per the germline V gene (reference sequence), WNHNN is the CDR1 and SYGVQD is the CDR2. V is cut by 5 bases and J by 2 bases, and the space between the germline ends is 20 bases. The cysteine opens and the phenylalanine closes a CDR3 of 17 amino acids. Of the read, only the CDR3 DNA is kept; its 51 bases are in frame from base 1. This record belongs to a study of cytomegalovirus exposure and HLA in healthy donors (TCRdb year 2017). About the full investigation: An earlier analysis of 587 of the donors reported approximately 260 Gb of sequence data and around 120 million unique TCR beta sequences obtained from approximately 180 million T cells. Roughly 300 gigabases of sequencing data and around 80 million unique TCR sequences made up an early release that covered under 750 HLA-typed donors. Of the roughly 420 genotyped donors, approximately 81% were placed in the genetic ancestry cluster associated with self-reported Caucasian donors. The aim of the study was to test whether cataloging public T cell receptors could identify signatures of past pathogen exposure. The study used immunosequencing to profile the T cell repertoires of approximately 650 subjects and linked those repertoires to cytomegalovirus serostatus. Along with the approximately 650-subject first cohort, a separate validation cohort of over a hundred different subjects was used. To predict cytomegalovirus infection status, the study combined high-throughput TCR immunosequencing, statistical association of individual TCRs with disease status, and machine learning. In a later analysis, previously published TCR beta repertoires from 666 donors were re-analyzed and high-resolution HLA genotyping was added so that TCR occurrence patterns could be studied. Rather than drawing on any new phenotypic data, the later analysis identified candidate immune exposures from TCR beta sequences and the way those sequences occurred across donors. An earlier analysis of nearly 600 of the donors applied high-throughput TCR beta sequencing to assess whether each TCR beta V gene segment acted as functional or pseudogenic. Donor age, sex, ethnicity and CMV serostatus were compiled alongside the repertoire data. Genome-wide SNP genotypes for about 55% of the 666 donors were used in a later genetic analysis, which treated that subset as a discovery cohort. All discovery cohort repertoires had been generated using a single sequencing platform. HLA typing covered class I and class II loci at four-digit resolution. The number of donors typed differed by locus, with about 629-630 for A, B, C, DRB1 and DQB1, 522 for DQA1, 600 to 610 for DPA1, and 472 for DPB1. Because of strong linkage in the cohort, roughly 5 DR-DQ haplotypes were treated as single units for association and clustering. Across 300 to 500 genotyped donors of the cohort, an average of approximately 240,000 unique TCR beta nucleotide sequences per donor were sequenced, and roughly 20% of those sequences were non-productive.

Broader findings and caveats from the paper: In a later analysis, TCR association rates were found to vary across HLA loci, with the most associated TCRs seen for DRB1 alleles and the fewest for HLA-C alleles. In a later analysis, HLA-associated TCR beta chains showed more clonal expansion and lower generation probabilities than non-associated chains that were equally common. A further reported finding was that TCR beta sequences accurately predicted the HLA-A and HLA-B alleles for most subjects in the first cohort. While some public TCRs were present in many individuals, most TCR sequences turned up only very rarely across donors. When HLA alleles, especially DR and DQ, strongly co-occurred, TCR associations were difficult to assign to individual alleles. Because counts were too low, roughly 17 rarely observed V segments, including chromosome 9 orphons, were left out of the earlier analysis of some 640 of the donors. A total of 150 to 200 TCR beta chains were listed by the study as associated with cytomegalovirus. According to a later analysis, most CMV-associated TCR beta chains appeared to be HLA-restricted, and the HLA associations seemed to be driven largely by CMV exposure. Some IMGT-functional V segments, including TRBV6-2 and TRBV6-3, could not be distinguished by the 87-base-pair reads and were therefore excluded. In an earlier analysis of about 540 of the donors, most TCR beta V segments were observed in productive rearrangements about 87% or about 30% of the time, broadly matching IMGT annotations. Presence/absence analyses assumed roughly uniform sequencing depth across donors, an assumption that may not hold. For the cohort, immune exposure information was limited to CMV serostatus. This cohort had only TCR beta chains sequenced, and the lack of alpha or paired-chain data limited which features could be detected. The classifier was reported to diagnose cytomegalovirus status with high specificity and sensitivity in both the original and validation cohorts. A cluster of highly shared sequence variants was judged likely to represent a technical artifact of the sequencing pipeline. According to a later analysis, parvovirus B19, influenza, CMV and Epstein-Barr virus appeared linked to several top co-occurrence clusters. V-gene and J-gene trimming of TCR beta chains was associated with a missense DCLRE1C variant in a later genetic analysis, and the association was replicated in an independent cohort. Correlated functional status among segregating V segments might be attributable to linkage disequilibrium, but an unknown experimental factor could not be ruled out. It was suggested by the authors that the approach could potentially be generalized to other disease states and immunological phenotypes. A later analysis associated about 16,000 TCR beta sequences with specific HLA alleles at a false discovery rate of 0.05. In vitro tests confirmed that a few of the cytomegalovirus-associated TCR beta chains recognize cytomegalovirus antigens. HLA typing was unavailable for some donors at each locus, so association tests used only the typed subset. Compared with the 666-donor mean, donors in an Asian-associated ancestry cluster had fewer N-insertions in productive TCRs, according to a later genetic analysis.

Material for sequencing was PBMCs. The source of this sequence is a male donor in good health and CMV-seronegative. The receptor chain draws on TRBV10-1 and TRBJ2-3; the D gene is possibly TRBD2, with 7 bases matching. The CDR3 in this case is CASSPLPRRGPTDTQYF. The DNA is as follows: TGCGCCAGCAGTCCCCTACCCAGGCGGGGGCCCACAGATACGCAGTATTTT.